The subject of this entry is one T cell receptor (beta chain). Its matching antigen is unknown. The germline V gene encodes CDR1 SGHRS and CDR2 YFSETQ. The length of the CDR3 is 15 residues. V shed 0 bases and J shed 1 base, with 10 bases lying between them. The data are from a study of cytomegalovirus exposure and HLA in healthy donors. Broader study findings: Across all donors, roughly uniform sequencing depth was an assumption of the presence/absence analyses. Several of the most significant clusters were apparently associated with common viral pathogens in a later analysis. In an earlier analysis, productive rearrangement rates for most beta V segments clustered near 87% or 30%.

Researchers ran the PCR with 60 Vbeta and 13 Jbeta primers. The method was immunoSEQ multiplex PCR; TCRdb's version includes in-frame clones alone and lacks a portion of them. The sample comprises 150,000 or so clones, around four fifths of which are singletons, and around 1.6% rests with the top ten. This TCR was recovered from a female donor in good health and CMV-seronegative. Sample: PBMCs. V is TRBV5-1 and J is TRBJ1-1, with no clear D. In DNA form, the CDR3 reads TGCGCCAGCAGCTTGGACCTCACATGGAACACTGAAGCTTTCTTT. It translates to CASSLDLTWNTEAFF.